This TCR beta chain was profiled in a study of CD8+CD57+ T cells in acquired aplastic anemia. Background on the study: The sorted CD4+ and CD8+ cells yielded an average approximately 3.2 ug of DNA.

Trimming at V came to 0 bases and at J to 10 bases, leaving 8 bases not matched to a gene. The germline V gene has CDR1 KGHDR and CDR2 SFDVKD. The CDR3 runs 16 residues. Both TCR beta VDJ combination and CDR3 sequence profiling were carried out. Genomic DNA was the template for this profiling. A single record per CDR3 protein comes from TCRdb applying MiXCR to the reads. Of roughly 200,000 distinct CDR3 sequences in the sample, 61% were seen once. V and J are TRBV24-1 and TRBJ1-6; 7 bases map to TRBD1. Sequenced: sorted CD4+, CD8+, or CD8+CD57+ T cells (not recorded which) from PBMCs. The receptor was isolated from a human donor in good health. CDR3 coding DNA: TGTGCCACCAGTGATTTGGACAGGGATCTTCGGTCACCCCTCCACTTT. Amino acids: CATSDLDRDLRSPLHF.